Presented here are 5 T cell receptor beta chains from one specimen sequenced in a study of Ad26.COV2.S vaccination and SARS-CoV-2 variants. The method was immunoSEQ multiplex PCR; TCRdb's version includes in-frame clones alone and lacks a portion of them. This table holds approximately 480,000 clones, around 88% found once. Treatment: roughly 19 received Ad26.COV2.S at low or high dose, single or two shots; 5 received placebo; per-sample allocation not given. Sampling was done on day 63 after the first vaccine or placebo injection. The sample in question was peripheral blood, obtained in a trial of Ad26.COV2.S vaccine versus placebo. The origin of the receptors is a person aged 18 to 65 who received the Ad26.COV2.S COVID-19 vaccine or a placebo.

V is TRBV19 and J is TRBJ1-1; D remains ambiguous. The CDR3 runs 13 residues. Germline V lookup: CDR1 LNHDA, CDR2 SQIVND (reference sequence). V was shortened by 6 bases and J by 1 base, with 9 bases between the two germline ends. The CDR3 reads CASSLGRNTEAFF. CDR3 bases: TGTGCCAGTAGCCTGGGCCGGAACACTGAAGCTTTCTTT. Drawing the rest from reference TRBV19 and TRBJ1-1, the complete variable domain is DGGITQSPKYLFRKEGQNVTLSCEQNLNHDAMYWYRQDPGQGLRLIYYSQIVNDFQKGDIAEGYSVSREKKESFPLTVTSAQKNPTAFYLCASSLGRNTEAFFGQGTRLTVV.

The chain has TRBV30 and TRBJ2-7; 12 bases are a match to TRBD1. This CDR3 is 16 amino acids long. In germline, CDR1 is GTSNPN, CDR2 SVGIG (reference sequence). V lost 2 bases to trimming and J lost 6 bases; unmatched junction nucleotides: 11. CDR3 loop: CAWSQISGTGGLEQYF. Written as DNA, the CDR3 is TGTGCCTGGAGTCAGATCTCCGGGACAGGGGGCCTCGAGCAGTACTTC. Based on the CDR3 plus reference TRBV30 and TRBJ2-7, the full variable domain is SQTIHQWPATLVQPVGSPLSLECTVEGTSNPNLYWYRQAAGRGLQLLFYSVGIGQISSEVPQNLSASRPQDRQFILSSKKLLLSDSGFYLCAWSQISGTGGLEQYFGPGTRLTVT.

The chain links TRBV14 to TRBJ2-2; D unresolved. Germline V gene lookup returns CDR1 SGHDN and CDR2 FVKESK. Trimming left V 3 bases short and J 4 bases short, with 18 bases between. The CDR3 length is 17 residues. The chain's CDR3 is CASSHPGSLVRTGELFF. For the CDR3, the DNA is TGTGCCAGCAGCCATCCCGGGTCCCTTGTTCGCACCGGGGAGCTGTTTTTT. The full variable domain, in which reference TRBV14 and TRBJ2-2 provide the parts outside the CDR3, is EAGVTQFPSHSVIEKGQTVTLRCDPISGHDNLYWYRRVMGKEIKFLLHFVKESKQDESGMPNNRFLAERTGGTYSTLKVQPAELEDSGVYFCASSHPGSLVRTGELFFGEGSRLTVL.

The chain has TRBV28 and TRBJ2-1; 7 nucleotides agree with TRBD2. From germline, CDR1 is MDHEN and CDR2 SYDVKM. V was clipped by 2 bases and J by 10 bases; unmatched bases: 5. The CDR3 has 13 amino acids. The CDR3: CASSLGGRDEQFF. The CDR3 region has the DNA TGTGCCAGCAGTTTAGGGGGGAGGGACGAGCAGTTCTTC.

The chain carries TRBV28 and TRBJ1-5; 9 positions match TRBD1. The trim removed 5 bases at V and 7 bases at J, leaving 9 bases unmatched. This CDR3 spans 15 amino acids. Germline lookup yields CDR1 MDHEN and CDR2 SYDVKM. For the CDR3, the DNA is TGTGCCAGCAGTCCAACCACAGGGGGCGGCCAGCCCCAGCATTTT. It specifies CASSPTTGGGQPQHF.